This is a list of T cell receptor beta chains from one sample in a study of T cells in Graves' hyperthyroidism and ophthalmopathy. TCRdb re-analysed the multiplex PCR reads in MiXCR, keeping a single row per CDR3 protein. Altogether about 500,000 distinct CDR3 sequences are present, around 43% being singletons, with the ten largest covering about 40%. The sequenced sample was peripheral blood or thyroid tissue (not recorded which). These receptors originate from an adult woman with Graves' disease, either hyperthyroidism or ophthalmopathy (not recorded which). Each CDR3 is given with its conserved first and last residue. The order of the fields is clone size, D gene, V gene, J gene, CDR3 DNA, CDR3 protein. D genes are given only for firm matches. A clone size is listed for some rows: how often the clone was seen (once, few, many), or a class if it is expanded.

-	-	TRBV11-1	TRBJ2-2	TGTGCCAGTAGCCCCGGGGGCGCGAAGGGTAGGGACGGGGAGCTGTTTTTT	CASSPGGAKGRDGELFF
-	TRBD1	TRBV6-4	TRBJ1-1	TGTGCCAGCAGTGCCGGACAGGGGGCCACTGAAGCTTTCTTT	CASSAGQGATEAFF
-	-	TRBV7-2	TRBJ2-3	TGTGCCGGCAGCTTGTTCGCGGGGCACACAGATACGCAGTATTTT	CAGSLFAGHTDTQYF
many	-	TRBV7-2	TRBJ1-1	TGCGCCAGCAGCCAAGAATCCCGGAACACTGAAGCTTTCTTT	CASSQESRNTEAFF
-	-	TRBV7-9	TRBJ1-2	TGTGCCAGCAGCTCCCACCGGGATGGCTACACCTTC	CASSSHRDGYTF
-	TRBD1	TRBV10-3	TRBJ2-7	TGTGCCATCAGTGCGGGACAGGGAGACGAGCAGTACTTC	CAISAGQGDEQYF
-	TRBD1	TRBV24-1	TRBJ2-7	TGTGCCACCAGTGAGCAGACAGGGGACGAGCAGTACTTC	CATSEQTGDEQYF
-	-	TRBV20-1	TRBJ1-1	TGCAGTGCTAGAGAAGGGGCGGGCCAGGGTAGCACTGAAGCTTTCTTT	CSAREGAGQGSTEAFF
few	TRBD1	TRBV2	TRBJ1-6	TGTGCCAGCAGCCTACAGGGGATCGTACATTCACCCCTCCACTTT	CASSLQGIVHSPLHF
-	-	TRBV11-1	TRBJ2-7	TGTGCCAGCAGCTTCAGGGAGGAAGTGTACGAGCAGTACTTC	CASSFREEVYEQYF
-	TRBD1	TRBV19	TRBJ1-5	TGTGCCAGTAGTCGGACAGGGTTCAATCAGCCCCAGCATTTT	CASSRTGFNQPQHF
few	-	TRBV5-6	TRBJ1-4	TGTGCCAGCAGCCCCGCCGGGCTCGGGTCAACTAATGAAAAACTGTTTTTT	CASSPAGLGSTNEKLFF
-	TRBD1	TRBV29-1	TRBJ1-1	TGCAGCGTCCCGAGGACAGGGGGGACTGAAGCTTTCTTT	CSVPRTGGTEAFF
many	TRBD2	TRBV13	TRBJ2-7	TGTGCCAGCAGTTCCCCGGGACTAGCGGAATACGAGCAGTACTTC	CASSSPGLAEYEQYF
few	-	TRBV10-3	TRBJ1-1	TGTGCCATCAGAAAGGACCACGACCACACTGAAGCTTTCTTT	CAIRKDHDHTEAFF
-	-	TRBV25-1	TRBJ1-2	TGTGCCAGCGCCCCGGGACCCAGACGGTATGGCTACACCTTC	CASAPGPRRYGYTF
many	-	TRBV2	TRBJ1-1	TGTGCCATACGACTTGGGGGAGTGAACACTGAAGCTTTCTTT	CAIRLGGVNTEAFF
few	-	TRBV19	TRBJ1-5	TGTGCCAGTAGTAGGATAGGCGGACAGCCCCAGCATTTT	CASSRIGGQPQHF
-	-	TRBV20-1	TRBJ1-2	TGCAGTGCTAGTATGCTCCTGCAGGGAGACTATGGCTACACCTTC	CSASMLLQGDYGYTF
many	-	TRBV4-1	TRBJ2-7	TGCGCCAGCAGGCCAGCCGCCAGGTCCTACGAGCAGTACTTC	CASRPAARSYEQYF
-	TRBD1	TRBV29-1	TRBJ2-7	TGCAGCGTTACGGACAGGGAGCCCTACGAGCAGTACTTC	CSVTDREPYEQYF
-	-	TRBV2	TRBJ1-2	TGTGCCAGCAGTGAGGAGGGAATAACGGGCTATGGCTACACCTTC	CASSEEGITGYGYTF
few	-	TRBV7-2	TRBJ2-7	TGTGCCAGCAGCGCAGCGGTGGAGCAGTACTTC	CASSAAVEQYF
-	TRBD1	TRBV29-1	TRBJ2-5	TGCAGCGCAGGAAAGGACACAGGGGAAGAGACCCAGTACTTC	CSAGKDTGEETQYF
-	-	TRBV7-8	TRBJ1-1	TGTGCCAGCAGCTTAAACCAGGGTCGGGTGAACACTGAAGCTTTCTTT	CASSLNQGRVNTEAFF